What follows are 14 T cell receptor beta chains derived from one specimen sequenced in a study of T cell repertoires in cytomegalovirus infection. TCRdb re-derived calls from the reads in MiXCR, one entry per CDR3 protein. Seen here are approximately 990,000 distinct CDR3 sequences, around a third observed once, and the top ten hold about 14%. These receptors have no known antigen. The material sequenced was cultured CD8+ T cells from PBMCs, taken from culture after CMV antigen stimulation. Receptor source: a human donor in good health (CMV status not recorded). Some clones in this sample may be carry-over from other donors' samples.

The CDR3 protein is CASSYSGGGRGYTF. CDR3 DNA: TGTGCCAGCAGTTACTCAGGGGGAGGACGTGGCTACACCTTC. The rearrangement uses TRBV6-8 and TRBJ1-2, with D perhaps TRBD1 (6 bases). The V gene lost 0 bases and the J gene lost 7 bases, with 12 bases spanning the gap. Germline loops: CDR1 MNHGY, CDR2 SAAAGT. CDR3 length: 14 residues.

The V gene is TRBV7-9, the J gene TRBJ1-4; TRBD1 is a possible D gene (5 bases). Germline CDR1 SEHNR, CDR2 FQNEAQ (reference sequence). The CDR3 totals 17 residues. The V and J ends lost 5 bases and 4 bases respectively, with 20 bases between them. The CDR3 spells CASSAVANTGLNEKLFF. Written as DNA, the CDR3 is TGTGCCAGCAGCGCTGTAGCCAATACGGGGCTTAATGAAAAACTGTTTTTT.

The sample holds a few counts of this clonotype. The chain links TRBV20-1 to TRBJ2-2; D possibly corresponds to TRBD1 (5 bases). Germline V lookup: CDR1 DFQATT, CDR2 SNEGSKA (reference sequence). The CDR3 totals 15 residues. V shed 3 bases and J shed 3 bases, with 14 bases lying between them. The CDR3 here is CSARPTGRYTGELFF. Written as DNA, the CDR3 is TGCAGTGCTAGGCCAACAGGCAGATACACCGGGGAGCTGTTTTTT.

The sample holds a few counts of this clonotype. The V gene is TRBV7-3, the J gene TRBJ2-1; 8 positions agree with TRBD1. Germline CDR1 and CDR2: SGHTA and FQGTGA. J gave up 3 bases and V 0 bases, and 10 bases lay outside the gene matches. This CDR3 has 18 amino acids. Written as DNA, the CDR3 is TGTGCCAGCAGCTTAACTGGGACAGGCCTCCTGGGCTACAATGAGCAGTTCTTC. Encoded protein: CASSLTGTGLLGYNEQFF.

In its sample, this clonotype was seen many times. V usage is TRBV7-8 and J usage is TRBJ1-1; D is unclear. V shed 6 bases and J shed 8 bases, with 16 bases lying between them. The length of the CDR3 is 13 residues. The germline V gene encodes CDR1 SGHVS and CDR2 FQNEAQ. The CDR3 nucleotides are TGTGCCAGCAGTTTTTTTACCGCAGAAGAAGCTTTCTTT. It is translated as CASSFFTAEEAFF.

Notes on this clonotype: A read error may be the cause here, since a much bigger clone is one base away. This chain's CDR3 is CASNTSGPGYF. The CDR3 DNA sequence: TGTGCCAGCAACACTAGCGGTCCTGGATACTTC. The rearrangement joins TRBV7-2 to TRBJ2-5, with 8 bases that match TRBD2. There are 11 residues in the CDR3. The germline V gene encodes CDR1 SGHTA and CDR2 FQGNSA. V trimming: 7 bases; J trimming: 14 bases; junction bases outside the gene matches: 9.

The chain has TRBV10-3 and TRBJ2-2; D not resolved. CDR3 length: 16 residues. Germline loops: CDR1 ENHRY, CDR2 SYGVKD. Trimming cost V 3 bases and J 6 bases, with 17 bases left between them. The CDR3 protein is CAISDPKNTLAGELFF. Written as DNA, the CDR3 is TGTGCCATCAGTGACCCGAAGAACACTCTTGCCGGGGAGCTGTTTTTT.

This clonotype was observed a handful of times. V and J are TRBV19 and TRBJ1-2, with 10 nucleotides matching TRBD1. The germline CDR1 and CDR2 sequences are LNHDA and SQIVND (reference sequence). The CDR3 has 14 amino acids. J lost 7 bases, V lost 6 bases, and 8 bases had no gene match. The CDR3 DNA reads TGTGCCAGTAGCCCGGACAGGGGGGGGATTGGCTACACCTTC. It translates to CASSPDRGGIGYTF.

This clonotype was seen only once. A junction boundary mismatches the germline segment, possibly from a read error. The V call is TRBV4-1, the J call TRBJ2-2, with TRBD2 matching over 12 bases. CDR3 size: 16 residues. CDR1 MGHRA and CDR2 YSYEKL come from the germline V gene. The CDR3 region is CASSQGLAGRGGELFF. The CDR3 DNA reads as TGTGCCAGCAGCCAAGGACTAGCGGGGCGGGGCGGGGAGCTGTTTTTT.

The V gene is TRBV20-1, the J gene TRBJ1-5; D is possibly TRBD1 (5 bases). V lost 0 bases to trimming and J lost 0 bases, with 12 bases between them. In germline, CDR1 is DFQATT, CDR2 SNEGSKA (reference sequence). There are 16 residues in the CDR3. In DNA, the CDR3 is TGCAGTGCTAGAGAGAAGGGCAGGGTTAGCAATCAGCCCCAGCATTTT. Its protein is CSAREKGRVSNQPQHF.

The CDR3 loop is CSVELPGNEKLFF. CDR3 coding DNA: TGCAGCGTTGAGTTACCGGGTAATGAAAAACTGTTTTTT. The chain has TRBV29-1 and TRBJ1-4, with D unresolved. V lost 3 bases to trimming and J lost 4 bases, with 9 bases between them. In germline, CDR1 is SQVTM, CDR2 ANQGSEA. The length of the CDR3 is 13 residues. Variable domain in full (rest from reference TRBV29-1 and TRBJ1-4): SAVISQKPSRDICQRGTSLTIQCQVDSQVTMMFWYRQQPGQSLTLIATANQGSEATYESGFVIDKFPISRPNLTFSTLTVSNMSPEDSSIYLCSVELPGNEKLFFGSGTQLSVL.

This clonotype came up a few times. J is TRBJ2-7 and V is TRBV7-9; D ambiguous. Germline lookup yields CDR1 SEHNR and CDR2 FQNEAQ (reference sequence). With 5 bases removed from V and 5 bases from J, the gap between germline ends came to 10 bases. The CDR3 runs 12 residues. The CDR3 loop reads CASSQEINEQYF. The CDR3 DNA sequence: TGTGCCAGCAGCCAAGAGATAAACGAGCAGTACTTC.

V is TRBV4-1 and J is TRBJ2-1; a weak D match, TRBD1 (5 bases). Germline V CDR1 and CDR2: MGHRA, YSYEKL. The CDR3 loop spans 13 amino acids. The germline V and J ends were trimmed by 3 bases and 7 bases, with 10 bases remaining between them. The CDR3 region is CASSHPGANEQFF. The CDR3 DNA follows: TGCGCCAGCAGCCACCCTGGGGCTAATGAGCAGTTCTTC.

In its sample, this clonotype was seen a few times. The J gene is TRBJ1-1, the V gene TRBV12-3 or TRBV12-4, with a tentative D call TRBD1 (5 bases). V was pared by 3 bases and J by 0 bases, with 14 bases between. This CDR3 comprises 16 residues. CDR3 amino acids: CASSFPDGGLNTEAFF. CDR3 nucleotide sequence: TGTGCCAGCAGTTTTCCAGACGGGGGGTTGAACACTGAAGCTTTCTTT.